The rows below give T cell receptor beta chains drawn from one sample of a study of PD-1 blockade in classical Hodgkin lymphoma. Sequenced by immunoSEQ multiplex PCR; TCRdb stores in-frame clones only, minus some. The table includes approximately 57,000 clones, 80% to 95% detected once. Sequencing used peripheral blood mononuclear cells (PBMCs), obtained before the second cycle of nivolumab. The receptors derive from a human donor with classical Hodgkin lymphoma. Both conserved end residues are part of each CDR3. Each record gives: clone size, J gene, V gene, D gene, CDR3 DNA, CDR3 protein. A D gene is named only where the DNA matches it firmly. Some rows mark clone size as missing; the rest say once, few, many or name a class of expanded clone.

. TRBJ2-1 TRBV2 . TGTGCCAGCGGGGGAGTAGATGCTGAGCAGTTCTTC CASGGVDAEQFF
. TRBJ1-4 TRBV14 TRBD1 TGTGCCAGCAGCCGAGGGACAGGAGATGAAAAACTGTTTTTT CASSRGTGDEKLFF
once TRBJ2-2 TRBV4-2 TRBD2 TGTGCCAGCAGCCAAGGCGCTCCGGGACTAGCGGGGGGGTTCACCGGGGAGCTGTTTTTT CASSQGAPGLAGGFTGELFF
once TRBJ2-1 TRBV7-3 TRBD2 TGTGCCAGCAGCTTAAAAGCGGGGGGTAGACTAGCGTATGAGCAGTTCTTC CASSLKAGGRLAYEQFF
. TRBJ1-2 TRBV6-5 TRBD1 TGTGCCAGCAGTCGGGACAGGAGGAACTATGGCTACACCTTC CASSRDRRNYGYTF
. TRBJ1-4 TRBV5-1 . TGCGCCAGCAGCTTGGGGACGATTGCAACTAATGAAAAACTGTTTTTT CASSLGTIATNEKLFF
. TRBJ2-1 TRBV6-5 TRBD2 TGTGCCAGCAGTTACTCGGGGGGGTCTACCTACAATGAGCAGTTCTTC CASSYSGGSTYNEQFF
once TRBJ2-1 TRBV7-9 . TGTGCCAGCAGCCCCCTAACAGGGTATGAGCAGTTCTTC CASSPLTGYEQFF
. TRBJ1-5 TRBV4-2 TRBD1 TGTGCCAGCAGCCAAGATGGGCAGGGGGCGAGCAATCAGCCCCAGCATTTT CASSQDGQGASNQPQHF
. TRBJ1-3 TRBV2 . TGTGCCAGCAGTGACGGGGGGCTAGGAAACACCATATATTTT CASSDGGLGNTIYF
. TRBJ2-7 TRBV4-1 . TGCGCCAGCAGCCAAGGTGGCCTAAAGGACTCCTCCTACGAGCAGTACTTC CASSQGGLKDSSYEQYF
. TRBJ2-3 TRBV5-5 . TGTGCCAGCAGCTTGGCCGGAGTCCCAGATACGCAGTATTTT CASSLAGVPDTQYF
. TRBJ1-1 TRBV18 . TGTGCCAGCTCACCACCGAGCCCGGGAGCGATGAACACTGAAGCTTTCTTT CASSPPSPGAMNTEAFF
. TRBJ2-7 TRBV11-2 . TGTGCCAGCAGCTTAGATAGGGGGGGACTGGGCTCCTACGAGCAGTACTTC CASSLDRGGLGSYEQYF
. TRBJ1-5 TRBV6-4 TRBD1 TGTGCCAGCAGTGAACCCGACACCGGGACAGGGGATCATCAGCCCCAGCATTTT CASSEPDTGTGDHQPQHF
. TRBJ1-5 TRBV6-6 TRBD1 TGTGCCGTCGCCCGTACAGGGGAGGGAAGCAATCAGCCCCAGCATTTT CAVARTGEGSNQPQHF
. TRBJ2-3 TRBV11-2 TRBD2 TGTGCCAGCAGCGTACAGTCTAGCGGTTCGTTTGATACGCAGTATTTT CASSVQSSGSFDTQYF
. TRBJ2-3 TRBV19 TRBD1 TGTGCCAGTAGTATCCAGACAGGGAACACAGATACGCAGTATTTT CASSIQTGNTDTQYF
once TRBJ2-1 TRBV7-7 . TGTGCCAGCAGCCCCGGAAGGGATCATCACAATGAGCAGTTCTTC CASSPGRDHHNEQFF
. TRBJ1-2 TRBV2 TRBD1 TGTGCCAGCACCTTACCCCTGACAGGGGGCACGGGCTACACCTTC CASTLPLTGGTGYTF
few TRBJ1-2 TRBV12-1 . TGTGCCAGCTCCGGCCCACAGGGGGCGCATCGGGGTGGCTACACCTTC CASSGPQGAHRGGYTF
. TRBJ2-1 TRBV5-5 . TGTGCCAGCAGCCCGGCAGGGACGAACTCCTACAATGAGCAGTTCTTC CASSPAGTNSYNEQFF
. TRBJ2-5 TRBV28 . TGTGCCAGCAGTTTCAGGTGGACGACAGAGACCCAGTACTTC CASSFRWTTETQYF
. TRBJ2-3 TRBV7-8 . TGTGCCAGCAGGCCCCGGGGGTTCCATACGCAGTATTTT CASRPRGFHTQYF
. TRBJ2-7 TRBV5-1 . TGCGCCAGCAGCTTCACAGGTGGAGACTACGAGCAGTACTTC CASSFTGGDYEQYF
once TRBJ1-5 TRBV30 . TGTGCCCAGTCCTGGGGCAATCAGCCCCAGCATTTT CAQSWGNQPQHF
. TRBJ2-5 TRBV7-6 TRBD1 TGTGCCAGCAGCCGAAGTACAGGGGCTGGGGGCCAAGAGACCCAGTACTTC CASSRSTGAGGQETQYF
. TRBJ2-7 TRBV7-9 TRBD1 TGTGCCAGCAGCCCGCCCGGACAGGGGCTCGGGAGGGAGCAGTACTTC CASSPPGQGLGREQYF
. TRBJ2-5 TRBV11-2 TRBD2 TGTGCCAGCAGCTCGTCCCCCGCTAGCGGGGGGTTGGAGACCCAGTACTTC CASSSSPASGGLETQYF